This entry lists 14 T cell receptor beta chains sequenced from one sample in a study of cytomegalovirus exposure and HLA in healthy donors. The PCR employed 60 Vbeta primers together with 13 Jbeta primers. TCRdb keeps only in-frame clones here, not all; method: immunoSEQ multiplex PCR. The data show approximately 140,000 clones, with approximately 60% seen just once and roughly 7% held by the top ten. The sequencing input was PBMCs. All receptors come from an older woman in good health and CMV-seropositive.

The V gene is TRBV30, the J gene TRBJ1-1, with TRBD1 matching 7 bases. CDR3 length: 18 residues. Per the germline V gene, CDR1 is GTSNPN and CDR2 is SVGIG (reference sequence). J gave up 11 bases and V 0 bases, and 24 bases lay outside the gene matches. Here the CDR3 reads CAWSVPQPGTATPVGAFF. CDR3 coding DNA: TGTGCCTGGAGTGTACCCCAGCCCGGGACAGCCACCCCGGTAGGGGCTTTCTTT.

The DNA of the CDR3 is TGTGCCAGCAGCTTAGCTCAGGGTCCCTACAATGAGCAGTTCTTC. It translates to CASSLAQGPYNEQFF. V gene TRBV11-2 combines with J gene TRBJ2-1; D is possibly TRBD1 (5 bases). This CDR3 is 15 amino acids long. V lost 1 base and J lost 2, with 9 bases in between. Germline V gene sequence: CDR1 SGHAT, CDR2 FQNNGV. The full variable domain, its missing parts supplied by reference TRBV11-2 and TRBJ2-1, is EAGVAQSPRYKIIEKRQSVAFWCNPISGHATLYWYQQILGQGPKLLIQFQNNGVVDDSQLPKDRFSAERLKGVDSTLKIQPAKLEDSAVYLCASSLAQGPYNEQFFGPGTRLTVL.

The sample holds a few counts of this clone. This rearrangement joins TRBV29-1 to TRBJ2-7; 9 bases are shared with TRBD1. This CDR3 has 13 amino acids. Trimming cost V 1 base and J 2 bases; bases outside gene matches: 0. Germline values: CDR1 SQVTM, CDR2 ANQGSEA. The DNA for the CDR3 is TGCAGCGTTGAAGGGGACAGGGCCTACGAGCAGTACTTC. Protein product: CSVEGDRAYEQYF.

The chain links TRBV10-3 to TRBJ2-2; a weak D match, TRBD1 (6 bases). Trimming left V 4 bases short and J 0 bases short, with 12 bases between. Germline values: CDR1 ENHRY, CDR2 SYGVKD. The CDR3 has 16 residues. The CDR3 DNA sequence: TGTGCCATCAGTGGGCGCAGGGGTCCGAACACCGGGGAGCTGTTTTTT. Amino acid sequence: CAISGRRGPNTGELFF.

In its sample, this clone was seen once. The CDR3 loop is CASSGRAQETQYF. The CDR3 DNA reads TGTGCCAGCTCTGGCAGGGCCCAAGAGACCCAGTACTTC. The gene calls are TRBV27 and TRBJ2-5; maybe TRBD1 (5 bases). The V and J ends lost 8 bases and 1 base respectively, with 11 bases between them. Germline V CDR1 and CDR2: MNHEY, SMNVEV (reference sequence). The CDR3 covers 13 residues.

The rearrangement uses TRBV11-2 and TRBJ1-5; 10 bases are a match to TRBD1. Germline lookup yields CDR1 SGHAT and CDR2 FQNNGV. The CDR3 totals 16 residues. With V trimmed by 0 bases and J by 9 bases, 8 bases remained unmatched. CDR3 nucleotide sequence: TGTGCCAGCAGCTTAGAGGGGGGGACAGGGGTTCCGCCCCAGCATTTT. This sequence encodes CASSLEGGTGVPPQHF.

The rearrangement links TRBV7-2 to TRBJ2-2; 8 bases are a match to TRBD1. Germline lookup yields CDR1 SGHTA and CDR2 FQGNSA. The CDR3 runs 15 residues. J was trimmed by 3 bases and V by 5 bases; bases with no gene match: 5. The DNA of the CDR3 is TGTGCCAGCAGCCCATGGACAGGGCACACCGGGGAGCTGTTTTTT. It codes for CASSPWTGHTGELFF.

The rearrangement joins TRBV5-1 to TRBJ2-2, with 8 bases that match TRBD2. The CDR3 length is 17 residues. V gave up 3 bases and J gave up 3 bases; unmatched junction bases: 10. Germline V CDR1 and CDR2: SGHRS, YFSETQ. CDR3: CASSWGTAGGYTGELFF. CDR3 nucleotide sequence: TGCGCCAGCAGCTGGGGCACGGCGGGAGGATACACCGGGGAGCTGTTTTTT. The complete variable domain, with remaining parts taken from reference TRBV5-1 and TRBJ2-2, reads KAGVTQTPRYLIKTRGQQVTLSCSPISGHRSVSWYQQTPGQGLQFLFEYFSETQRNKGNFPGRFSGRQFSNSRSEMNVSTLELGDSALYLCASSWGTAGGYTGELFFGEGSRLTVL.

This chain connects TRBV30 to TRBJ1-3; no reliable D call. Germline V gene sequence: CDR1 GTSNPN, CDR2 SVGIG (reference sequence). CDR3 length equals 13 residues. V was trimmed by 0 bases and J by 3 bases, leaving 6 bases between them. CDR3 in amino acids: CAWSVLVGNTIYF. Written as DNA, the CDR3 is TGTGCCTGGAGTGTATTAGTTGGAAACACCATATATTTT.

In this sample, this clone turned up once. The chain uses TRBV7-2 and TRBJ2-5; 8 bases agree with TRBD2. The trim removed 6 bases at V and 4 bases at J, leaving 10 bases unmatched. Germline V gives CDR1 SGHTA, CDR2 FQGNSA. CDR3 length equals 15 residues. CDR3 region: CASRAAGESGETQYF. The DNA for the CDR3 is TGTGCCAGCAGGGCAGCGGGAGAATCAGGAGAGACCCAGTACTTC.

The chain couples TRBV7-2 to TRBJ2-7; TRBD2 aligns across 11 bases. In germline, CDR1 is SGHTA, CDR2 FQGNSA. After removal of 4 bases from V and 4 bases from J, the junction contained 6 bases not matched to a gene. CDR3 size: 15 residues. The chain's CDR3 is CASSSGTSGPYEQYF. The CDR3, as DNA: TGTGCCAGCAGCTCGGGGACTAGCGGACCTTACGAGCAGTACTTC.

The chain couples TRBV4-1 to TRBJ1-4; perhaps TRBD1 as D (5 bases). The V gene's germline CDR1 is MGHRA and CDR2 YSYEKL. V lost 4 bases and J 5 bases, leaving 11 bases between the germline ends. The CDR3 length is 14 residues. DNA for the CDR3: TGCGCCAGCAGCCCCCAGGGTCTAAATGAAAAACTGTTTTTT. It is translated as CASSPQGLNEKLFF.

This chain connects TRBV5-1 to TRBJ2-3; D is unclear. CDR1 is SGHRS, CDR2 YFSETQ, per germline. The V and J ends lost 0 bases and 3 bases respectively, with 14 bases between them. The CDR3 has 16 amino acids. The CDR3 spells CASSLAVSRGTDTQYF. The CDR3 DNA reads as TGCGCCAGCAGCTTGGCCGTTTCTAGAGGAACAGATACGCAGTATTTT.

CDR3 residues: CAWSPLAFNEQYF. CDR3 bases: TGTGCCTGGAGTCCCCTAGCTTTCAACGAGCAGTACTTC. The genes are TRBV30 and TRBJ2-7; a possible D gene is TRBD2 (5 bases). The CDR3 totals 13 residues. Germline lookup yields CDR1 GTSNPN and CDR2 SVGIG (reference sequence). The V end was cut by 2 bases, the J end by 5 bases, with 13 bases between. The whole variable domain, filled in from reference TRBV30 and TRBJ2-7, reads SQTIHQWPATLVQPVGSPLSLECTVEGTSNPNLYWYRQAAGRGLQLLFYSVGIGQISSEVPQNLSASRPQDRQFILSSKKLLLSDSGFYLCAWSPLAFNEQYFGPGTRLTVT.